This T cell receptor (beta chain) was identified during a study of cytomegalovirus exposure and HLA in healthy donors (dated by TCRdb to about 2017). About the investigation overall: An earlier analysis of approximately 590 of the donors reported 250 to 300 Gb of sequence data and 100 million to 130 million unique TCR beta sequences from 150 million to 200 million T cells. Four to six DR-DQ haplotypes were handled as single units for association and clustering because linkage in the cohort was strong. To predict cytomegalovirus infection status, the study combined high-throughput TCR immunosequencing, statistical association of individual TCRs with disease status, and machine learning. Among under 450 genotyped donors of the cohort, an average of approximately 240,000 unique TCR beta nucleotide sequences were sequenced per donor, around 20% of them non-productive. An earlier analysis of 500 to 750 of the donors applied high-throughput TCR beta sequencing to assess whether each TCR beta V gene segment acted as functional or pseudogenic. All discovery cohort repertoires had been generated using a single sequencing platform. The number of donors typed differed by locus, with about 629-630 for A, B, C, DRB1 and DQB1, 522 for DQA1, 606 for DPA1, and roughly 450 for DPB1. In a later genetic analysis, genome-wide SNP genotypes for about three fifths of the roughly 670 donors were used, and that subset was treated as a discovery cohort. HLA typing covered class I and class II loci at four-digit resolution. Of the roughly 420 genotyped donors, 65% to 90% were placed in the genetic ancestry cluster associated with self-reported Caucasian donors. The study aimed to test whether cataloging public T cell receptors could reveal signatures of past pathogen exposure. A later analysis re-analyzed previously published TCR beta repertoires from roughly 630 donors and added high-resolution HLA genotyping to study TCR occurrence patterns. Roughly 300 gigabases of sequencing data and around 85 million unique TCR sequences made up an early release that covered fewer than 650 HLA-typed donors. The study profiled the T cell repertoires of 550 to 700 subjects by immunosequencing and related them to cytomegalovirus serostatus. Donor age, sex, ethnicity and CMV serostatus were compiled alongside the repertoire data. Along with the approximately 620-subject first cohort, a separate validation cohort of more than 90 different subjects was used. The later analysis used no new phenotypic data to find candidate immune exposures, relying instead on TCR beta sequences and their occurrence across donors.

Of note for this clone: The clone's antigen remains unknown. One base away there is no much larger clone; base qualities are not given.

General study outcomes and caveats: Specific HLA alleles were associated with over 15,000 TCR beta sequences at a false discovery rate of 0.05 in a later analysis. In vitro tests confirmed that a few of the cytomegalovirus-associated TCR beta chains recognize cytomegalovirus antigens. Because counts were too low, seventeen rarely observed V segments, including chromosome 9 orphons, were excluded from the earlier analysis of some 590 of the donors. Strong co-occurrence of HLA alleles, especially DR and DQ, made assigning TCR associations to individual alleles difficult. According to a later genetic analysis, donors in an Asian-associated ancestry cluster had fewer N-insertions in productive TCRs than the approximately 630-donor mean. Several of the top co-occurrence clusters appeared to be linked to parvovirus B19, influenza, CMV and Epstein-Barr virus, according to a later analysis. According to a later analysis, TCR association rates differed among HLA loci, with DRB1 alleles showing the most associated TCRs and HLA-C alleles showing the fewest. In a later analysis, HLA-associated TCR beta chains were found to be more clonally expanded and to have lower generation probabilities than equally common non-associated chains. Because the 87-base-pair reads could not distinguish some IMGT-functional V segments, including TRBV6-2 and TRBV6-3, those segments were excluded. The study gave a list of 150 to 200 TCR beta chains associated with cytomegalovirus. The classifier was reported to diagnose cytomegalovirus status with high specificity and sensitivity in both the original and validation cohorts. For the cohort, immune exposure information was limited to CMV serostatus. The authors suggested that the approach could potentially be generalized to other disease states and immunological phenotypes. Correlated functional status among segregating V segments might be attributable to linkage disequilibrium, but an unknown experimental factor could not be ruled out. Sequencing depth was assumed to be roughly uniform across donors in the presence/absence analyses, though that assumption may not hold. A further reported finding was that TCR beta sequences accurately predicted the HLA-A and HLA-B alleles for most subjects in the first cohort. An association between a missense DCLRE1C variant and V-gene and J-gene trimming of TCR beta chains was found in a later genetic analysis and replicated in an independent cohort. A cluster of highly shared sequence variants was judged likely to be a technical artifact of the sequencing pipeline. This cohort had only TCR beta chains sequenced, and the lack of alpha or paired-chain data limited which features could be detected. Because HLA typing was unavailable for some donors at each locus, only the typed subset was used in association tests. A later analysis found that most CMV-associated TCR beta chains appeared HLA-restricted, with HLA associations seemingly driven largely by CMV exposure. While some public TCRs were present in many individuals, most TCR sequences turned up only very rarely across donors. An earlier analysis of approximately 540 of the donors showed that most TCR beta V segments appeared in productive rearrangements either about 90% or about 30% of the time, which broadly matched IMGT annotations.

The library was prepared using the immunoSEQ multiplex PCR assay. For the multiplex PCR, a mixture combining 60 forward primers for TCR Vbeta segments and 13 reverse primers for TCR Jbeta segments was used. The CDR3 region of rearranged TCR beta genes was amplified from genomic DNA with a multiplex PCR assay. Amplified TCR beta libraries were sequenced as 87-base-pair reads on the Illumina HiSeq System. The authors processed their data as follows. Across the 500 to 700 repertoires, a later analysis counted approximately 75 million unique TCR beta chains, roughly 11 million of which were shared by at least two donors. To remove PCR and sequencing errors, raw reads were error-corrected and collapsed into unique sequences using a nearest-neighbor algorithm that merged closely related sequences. CDR3 sequences were aligned to IMGT reference sequences to assign V, D and J gene segments. For a sequence to be retained, at least a six-nucleotide match to both a V gene segment and a J gene segment was required. Rearrangements were classified as productive when the CDR3 lacked stop codons and remained in frame with V and J, and all other rearrangements were classified as non-productive. CDR3 was defined by IMGT convention, running from the second conserved V-encoded cysteine to the conserved J-encoded phenylalanine. In an earlier analysis of more than 550 of the donors, sequences lacking an unambiguous match to a single V gene segment were excluded. In an earlier analysis of 587 of the donors, V segments were called functional above 56.7% productive rearrangements and were called segregating when the between-donor standard deviation exceeded 5%. A statistical classification framework was built to diagnose cytomegalovirus status from the catalog of TCR beta chain sequences. V and J gene assignment, in a later analysis, came from comparing TCR nucleotide sequences with IMGT/GENE-DB human TR gene sequences. A later analysis assigned CDR3 sequences and most-parsimonious VDJ recombination scenarios with the TCRdist pipeline. In a later analysis, every TCR beta chain was defined by the combination of its CDR3 amino acid sequence and its V-gene family, and reads without a unique V-gene family were dropped. A later analysis removed nearly 600 highly shared, low-generation-probability nucleotide sequences to deal with suspected cross-contamination and a sequencing artifact. A later analysis calculated a clonal expansion index for each public chain from normalized within-repertoire ranks of inferred template counts. In a later analysis, generation probabilities were computed using a VDJ recombination model fitted to out-of-frame rearrangements, and the results were checked against IGoR. In a later analysis, hypergeometric tests were used to score TCR-TCR, TCR-HLA and TCR-CMV co-occurrence, with a repertoire-size bias correction applied to TCR pairs. To estimate false discovery rates, a later analysis permuted the HLA or CMV assignments 20 times. In a later analysis, co-occurring TCRs were grouped with DBSCAN, and TCRdist sequence similarity was added when clustering was performed within HLA-allele-positive subsets. Repertoires with fewer than 30,000 or more than 120,000 public chains, plus five repertoires with anomalous nucleotide sharing, were excluded from co-occurrence clustering. Not all clones reach the TCRdb copy of this immuneACCESS table, which keeps in-frame sequences only. Checked studies attribute under half of the gap to unresolved V genes and leave the rest unexplained. The DNA was the basis for D and trimming; V, J and clone size are from that table. This sample holds about 190,000 clones; 87% were observed only once. The ten largest account for around 0.99% of the sample.

From the cysteine through the phenylalanine, the CDR3 covers 17 amino acids. Only CDR3 DNA remains: 51 bases, in frame from the first base. From the germline V gene, CDR1 is SQVTM and CDR2 is ANQGSEA. V has 4 bases trimmed and J has 0 bases trimmed; junction bases matching no gene number 9. In total, 630 or so healthy bone marrow donors made up the cohort. At the time of sampling, all cohort members were nominally healthy, though unrecorded immune exposures were likely present. The donor tested CMV seronegative, placing the donor among the 350 or so seronegative members of the cohort. Every donor gave a peripheral blood sample, and the peripheral blood mononuclear cells from that sample were used for TCR beta sequencing. Genomic DNA was extracted from the blood cell samples with the Qiagen DNeasy Blood Extraction Kit.

Rearrangement joined TRBV29-1 to TRBJ2-1; 10 bases in between match TRBD2. Sequencing was carried out using PBMCs. This sequence originates from a boy between 2 and 10 years old in good health and CMV-seronegative. The DNA is as follows: TGCAGCGTTGGAGGGGCACTAGCGGGGAGCTCCTACAATGAGCAGTTCTTC. It translates as CSVGGALAGSSYNEQFF.